This is a list of T cell receptor beta chains from one sample in a study of blood T cell repertoires in COVID-19. Profiled with immunoSEQ multiplex PCR; TCRdb holds only in-frame clones, not every one. The top ten clones hold about 4.8% of a sample with roughly 100,000 clones, roughly 80% of them seen once. The sample was peripheral blood. The source of these receptors is a man aged 60-69 years with acute or convalescent COVID-19. CDR3s include the opening cysteine and the closing phenylalanine or tryptophan. The order of the fields is D gene, J gene, clone size, V gene, CDR3 protein, CDR3 DNA. D genes are given only for firm matches. Clone size, where shown, is once, few, many, or a class for clones that have expanded.

>TRBD1|TRBJ2-7|few|TRBV28
CASSPPGQGAYEQYF
TGTGCCAGCAGTCCCCCCGGACAGGGCGCCTACGAGCAGTACTTC
>-|TRBJ2-7|-|TRBV4-3
CASSQIPQGGQYEQYF
TGCGCCAGCAGCCAAATTCCGCAGGGGGGTCAATACGAGCAGTACTTC
>-|TRBJ1-2|-|TRBV11-3
CASSHGDYGYTF
TGTGCCAGCAGCCACGGGGACTATGGCTACACCTTC
>TRBD2|TRBJ2-5|once|TRBV5-1
CASSSGLAGGETQYF
TGCGCCAGCAGCTCGGGACTAGCGGGAGGAGAGACCCAGTACTTC
>-|TRBJ2-7|-|TRBV20-1
CSASRREAYEQYF
TGCAGTGCTAGTCGGAGGGAAGCCTACGAGCAGTACTTC
>-|TRBJ1-6|-|TRBV11-2
CASSSLAGSNNSPLHF
TGTGCCAGCAGCTCATTGGCGGGCAGCAATAATTCACCCCTCCACTTT
>TRBD1|TRBJ2-1|-|TRBV5-1
CASSSGQVIPYNEQFF
TGCGCCAGCAGCTCGGGACAGGTCATCCCTTACAATGAGCAGTTCTTC
>-|TRBJ2-7|-|TRBV5-4
CAIRHSSYEQYF
TGTGCCATAAGACACAGCTCCTACGAGCAGTACTTC
>TRBD2|TRBJ2-5|-|TRBV15
CATKKRGGLQETQYF
TGTGCCACCAAAAAGCGGGGGGGACTACAAGAGACCCAGTACTTC
>TRBD1|TRBJ1-2|few|TRBV7-9
CASSFEGTVQTF
TGTGCCAGCAGTTTCGAGGGGACAGTCCAAACCTTC
>-|TRBJ1-5|-|TRBV7-8
CASSLVGGNQPQHF
TGTGCCAGCAGCTTAGTCGGGGGAAATCAGCCCCAGCATTTT
>-|TRBJ1-1|-|TRBV10-1
CASSDLFEAFF
TGCGCCAGCAGTGACTTGTTTGAAGCTTTCTTT
>TRBD2|TRBJ2-1|-|TRBV19
CASSVAGGDNEQFF
TGTGCCAGTAGTGTCGCTGGGGGGGACAATGAGCAGTTCTTC
>TRBD2|TRBJ2-1|once|TRBV19
CASTLAGGINEQFF
TGTGCCAGTACGTTGGCGGGGGGGATCAATGAGCAGTTCTTC